This T cell receptor beta chain is drawn from a study of Ad26.COV2.S vaccination and SARS-CoV-2 variants. The treatment denotes: around 19 received Ad26.COV2.S at low or high dose, single or two shots; roughly five received placebo; per-sample allocation not given. Samples came from day 63 after the first vaccine or placebo injection. This CDR3 has 12 residues. Germline assignment: CDR1 ENHRY and CDR2 SYGVKD. V was pared by 8 bases and J by 7 bases, with 5 bases of the junction left unmatched. TCRdb's copy holds only in-frame clones and misses some; the assay was immunoSEQ multiplex PCR. The table has some 340,000 clones, just under 85% seen once.

J is TRBJ2-7 and V is TRBV10-3, with 10 bases aligning to TRBD1. The TCR was taken from a person between 18 and 60 years old who received the Ad26.COV2.S COVID-19 vaccine or a placebo. Sequencing was performed on peripheral blood, taken in a trial of Ad26.COV2.S vaccine versus placebo. CDR3 sequence (DNA): TGTGCCATCCGACAGGGGGCCGGAGAGCAGTACTTC. Translating gives CAIRQGAGEQYF.